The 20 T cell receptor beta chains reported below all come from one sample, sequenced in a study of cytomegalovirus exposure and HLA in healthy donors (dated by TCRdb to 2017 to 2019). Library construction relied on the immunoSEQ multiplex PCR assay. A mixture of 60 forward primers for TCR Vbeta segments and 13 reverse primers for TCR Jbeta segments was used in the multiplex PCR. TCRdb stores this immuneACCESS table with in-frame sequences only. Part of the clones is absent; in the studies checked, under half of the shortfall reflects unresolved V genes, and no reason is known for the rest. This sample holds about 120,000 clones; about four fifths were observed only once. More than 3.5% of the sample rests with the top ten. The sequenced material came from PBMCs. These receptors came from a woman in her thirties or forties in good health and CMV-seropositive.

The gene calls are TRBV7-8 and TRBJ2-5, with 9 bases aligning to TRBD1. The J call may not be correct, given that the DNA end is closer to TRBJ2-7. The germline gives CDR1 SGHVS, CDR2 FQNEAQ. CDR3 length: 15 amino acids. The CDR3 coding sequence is TGTGCCAGCAGCTTAGCGGGACAGGGAGTTTACGAGCAGTACTTC. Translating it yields CASSLAGQGVYEQYF.

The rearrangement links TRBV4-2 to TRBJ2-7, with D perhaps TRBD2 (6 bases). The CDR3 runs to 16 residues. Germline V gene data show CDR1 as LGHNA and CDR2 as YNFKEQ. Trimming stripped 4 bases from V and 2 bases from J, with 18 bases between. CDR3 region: CASSPEGLANAYEQYF. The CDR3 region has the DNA TGTGCCAGCAGCCCGGAGGGGCTAGCTAACGCCTACGAGCAGTACTTC.

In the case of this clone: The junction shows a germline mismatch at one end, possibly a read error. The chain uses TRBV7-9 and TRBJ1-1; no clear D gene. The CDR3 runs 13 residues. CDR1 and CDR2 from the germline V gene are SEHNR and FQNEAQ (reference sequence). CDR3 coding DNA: TGTTCCAGCAGCTTAGTGACTAACACTGAAGCTTTCTTT. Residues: CSSSLVTNTEAFF.

The CDR3 sequence: CASSRRVATNEKLFF. In nucleotides, the CDR3 is TGTGCCAGCAGCCGTCGGGTCGCAACTAATGAAAAACTGTTTTTT. The chain has TRBV11-1 and TRBJ1-4; D is ambiguous. Germline loops: CDR1 SGHAT, CDR2 FQDESV (reference sequence). V lost 5 bases, J lost 0 bases, and 10 bases lay in between. This CDR3 has 15 amino acids.

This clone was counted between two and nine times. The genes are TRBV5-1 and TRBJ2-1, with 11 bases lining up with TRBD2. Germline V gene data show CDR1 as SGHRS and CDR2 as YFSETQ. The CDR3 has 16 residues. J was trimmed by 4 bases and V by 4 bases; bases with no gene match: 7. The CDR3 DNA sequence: TGCGCCAGCAGCACTGACGGGACTAGCGGTTACAATGAGCAGTTCTTC. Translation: CASSTDGTSGYNEQFF.

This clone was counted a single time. CDR3 in DNA: TGTGCCAGCAGCTTAGCATCGCTAGCGGGCACAGATACGCAGTATTTT. Translation gives CASSLASLAGTDTQYF. The V call is TRBV27, the J call TRBJ2-3; 7 positions agree with TRBD2. CDR3 length: 16 residues. CDR1 and CDR2 from the germline V gene are MNHEY and SMNVEV (reference sequence). V lost 6 bases and J lost 1; bases outside the gene matches: 10.

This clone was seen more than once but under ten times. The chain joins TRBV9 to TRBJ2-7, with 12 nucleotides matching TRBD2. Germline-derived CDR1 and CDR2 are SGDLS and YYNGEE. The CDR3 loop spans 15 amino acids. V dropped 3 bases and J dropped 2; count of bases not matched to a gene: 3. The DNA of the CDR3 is TGTGCCAGCAGCGCGACTAGCGGGGGAACCTACGAGCAGTACTTC. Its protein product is CASSATSGGTYEQYF.

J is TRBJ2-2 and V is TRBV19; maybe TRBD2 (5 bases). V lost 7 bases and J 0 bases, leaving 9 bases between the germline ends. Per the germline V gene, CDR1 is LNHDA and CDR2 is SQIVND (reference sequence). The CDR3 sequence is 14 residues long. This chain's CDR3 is CASTPSTNTGELFF. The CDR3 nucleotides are TGTGCCAGTACCCCTAGCACGAACACCGGGGAGCTGTTTTTT.

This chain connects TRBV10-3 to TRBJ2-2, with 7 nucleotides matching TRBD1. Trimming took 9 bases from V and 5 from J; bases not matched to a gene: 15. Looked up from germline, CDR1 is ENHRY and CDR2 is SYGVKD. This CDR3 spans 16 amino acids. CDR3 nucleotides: TGTGCCATTAGACCCTCGAGGGACAGCCGTACCGGGGAGCTGTTTTTT. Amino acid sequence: CAIRPSRDSRTGELFF.

The CDR3 sequence is CASSPSAGGYNEQFF. The CDR3 DNA reads as TGTGCCAGCAGCCCCTCCGCGGGGGGGTACAATGAGCAGTTCTTC. The gene calls are TRBV5-4 and TRBJ2-1, with TRBD2 matching 9 bases. Germline V gene data show CDR1 as SGHNT and CDR2 as YYREEE (reference sequence). There are 15 residues in the CDR3. With 4 bases clipped from V and 4 bases from J, the junction kept 6 bases outside the gene matches.

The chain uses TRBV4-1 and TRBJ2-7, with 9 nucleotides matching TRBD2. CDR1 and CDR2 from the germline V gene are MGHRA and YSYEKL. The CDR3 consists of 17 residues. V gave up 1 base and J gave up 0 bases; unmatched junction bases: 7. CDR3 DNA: TGCGCCAGCAGCCAAGGCAGGCTAGCGGGGAGCTCCTACGAGCAGTACTTC. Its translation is CASSQGRLAGSSYEQYF.

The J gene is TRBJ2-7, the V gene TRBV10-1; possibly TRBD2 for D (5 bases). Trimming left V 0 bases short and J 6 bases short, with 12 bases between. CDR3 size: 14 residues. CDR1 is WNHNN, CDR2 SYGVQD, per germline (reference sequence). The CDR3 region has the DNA TGCGCCAGCAGTGAGTCGGGGAGTTTTCGCGAGCAGTACTTC. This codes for CASSESGSFREQYF.

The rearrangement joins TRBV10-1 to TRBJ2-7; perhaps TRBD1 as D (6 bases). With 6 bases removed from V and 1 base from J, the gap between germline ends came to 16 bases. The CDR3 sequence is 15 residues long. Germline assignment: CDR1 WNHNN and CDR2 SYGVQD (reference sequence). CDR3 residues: CASSPGHPPSYEQYF. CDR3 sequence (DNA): TGCGCCAGCAGCCCGGGACACCCACCTTCCTACGAGCAGTACTTC.

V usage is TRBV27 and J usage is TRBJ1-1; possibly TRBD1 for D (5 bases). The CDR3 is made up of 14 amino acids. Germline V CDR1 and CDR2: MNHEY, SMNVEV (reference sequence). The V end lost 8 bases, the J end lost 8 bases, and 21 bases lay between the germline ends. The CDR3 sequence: CASSFGGPYSEAFF. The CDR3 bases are TGTGCCAGCTCTTTCGGGGGACCATACTCCGAAGCTTTCTTT.

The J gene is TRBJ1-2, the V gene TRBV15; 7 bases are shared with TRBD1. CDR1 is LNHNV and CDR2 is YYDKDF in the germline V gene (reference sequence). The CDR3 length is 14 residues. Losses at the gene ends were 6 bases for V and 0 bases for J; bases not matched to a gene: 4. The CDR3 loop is CATSTRGTNYGYTF. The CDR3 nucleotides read TGTGCCACCAGTACCAGGGGGACTAACTATGGCTACACCTTC.

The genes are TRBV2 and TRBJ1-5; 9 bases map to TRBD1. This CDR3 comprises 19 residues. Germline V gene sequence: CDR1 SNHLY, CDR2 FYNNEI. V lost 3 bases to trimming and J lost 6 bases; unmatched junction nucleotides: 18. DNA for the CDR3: TGTGCCAGCAGTGATATACGTTTGGGACAGGGATCAATTTTTCAGCCCCAGCATTTT. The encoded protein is CASSDIRLGQGSIFQPQHF.

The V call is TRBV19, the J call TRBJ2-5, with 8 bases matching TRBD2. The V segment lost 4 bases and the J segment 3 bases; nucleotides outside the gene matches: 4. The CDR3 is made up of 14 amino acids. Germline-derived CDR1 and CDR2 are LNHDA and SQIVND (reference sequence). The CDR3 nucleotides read TGTGCCAGTAGTACCTCGACTAGCGAAGAGACCCAGTACTTC. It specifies CASSTSTSEETQYF. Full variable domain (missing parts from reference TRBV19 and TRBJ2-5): DGGITQSPKYLFRKEGQNVTLSCEQNLNHDAMYWYRQDPGQGLRLIYYSQIVNDFQKGDIAEGYSVSREKKESFPLTVTSAQKNPTAFYLCASSTSTSEETQYFGPGTRLLVL.

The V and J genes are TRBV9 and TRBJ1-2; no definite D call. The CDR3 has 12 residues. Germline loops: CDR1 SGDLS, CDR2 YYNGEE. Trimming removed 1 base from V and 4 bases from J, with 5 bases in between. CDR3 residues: CASSVLGYGYTF. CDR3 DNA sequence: TGTGCCAGCAGCGTACTCGGCTATGGCTACACCTTC.

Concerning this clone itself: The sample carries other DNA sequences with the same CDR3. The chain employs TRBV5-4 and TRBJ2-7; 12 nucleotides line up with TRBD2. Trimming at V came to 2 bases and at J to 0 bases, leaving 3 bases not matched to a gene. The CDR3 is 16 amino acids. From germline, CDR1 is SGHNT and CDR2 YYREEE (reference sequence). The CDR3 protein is CASSFGLAGSSYEQYF. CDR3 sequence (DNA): TGTGCCAGCAGCTTTGGACTAGCGGGAAGCTCCTACGAGCAGTACTTC.

CDR3: CASSYGQGKISNEQFF. In nucleotides, the CDR3 is TGTGCCAGCAGTTACGGCCAGGGAAAGATTTCTAATGAGCAGTTCTTC. The J gene is TRBJ2-1, the V gene TRBV6-6; D is possibly TRBD1 (5 bases). V lost 2 bases and J 7 bases, leaving 18 bases between the germline ends. Germline lookup yields CDR1 MNHNY and CDR2 SVGAGI (reference sequence). The CDR3 sequence is 16 residues long.